The following is a T cell receptor beta chain sequence with its context. Its antigen is as yet unknown. In the authors' methods: The study took CDR3 differences across clinicopathological groups and made a distant-metastasis classifier for papillary thyroid cancer from them. TCRdb reprocessed the PCR reads using MiXCR. The V and J calls were determined by TCRdb, not by the authors. This table holds over 10,000 clones, around 25% found once. This sample was included in a study of metastatic and nonmetastatic thyroid tumors. As for the study in general: Where malignant and benign thyroid patients were concerned, repertoires were compared across blood and tumor or nodule tissue.

Findings and caveats of the study: It was reportedly found that TCR beta diversity was significantly higher in malignant thyroid tumors than in benign nodules, a difference seen in both blood and tumor samples.

Germline CDR1 LGHNA, CDR2 YSLEER. Trimming took 0 bases from V and 4 from J; bases not matched to a gene: 10. CDR3 length: 17 amino acids. No treatment had been given to any patient before thyroid surgery. Input material: blood. This receptor was taken from a male donor with papillary thyroid cancer or a benign thyroid nodule (not recorded which). Some clones in this sample may be carry-over from other donors' samples. This chain uses TRBV4-3 with TRBJ1-2, with 8 bases matching TRBD1. The CDR3: CASSQEYPGGVVYGYTF. The CDR3 DNA reads as TGCGCCAGCAGCCAAGAATACCCAGGGGGCGTTGTCTATGGCTACACCTTC.